The rows below give T cell receptor beta chains drawn from one sample of a study of shared clonotypes between healthy human individuals. Data came from immunoSEQ multiplex PCR; TCRdb stores just in-frame clones and leaves some out. In the table there are millions of clones, about 93% of which are singletons. Sequences were obtained from naive CD8+ T cells from PBMCs. The receptors come from a man younger than 35 in good health. Some clones in this sample may be carry-over from other donors' samples. The CDR3 runs from the conserved cysteine through the conserved F or W. D genes are given only for firm matches. Clone size is given for some rows only: seen once, a few or many times, or a class if the clone is expanded.

CDR3 protein	CDR3 DNA	V gene	J gene	D gene	clone size
CASSPGLAGRSTDTQYF	TGTGCCAGCAGCCCTGGACTAGCGGGACGGAGCACAGATACGCAGTATTTT	TRBV5-4	TRBJ2-3	TRBD2	NA
CASSSVRPSTDTQYF	TGTGCCAGCAGTTCGGTGCGGCCCAGCACAGATACGCAGTATTTT	TRBV27	TRBJ2-3	NA	NA
CASSSGLAEHTDTQYF	TGTGCCAGCAGCTCGGGACTAGCGGAGCACACAGATACGCAGTATTTT	TRBV7-2	TRBJ2-3	TRBD2	NA
CASTGQNGGYTF	TGTGCCAGCACCGGGCAGAATGGCGGCTACACCTTC	TRBV7-9	TRBJ1-2	NA	NA
CASSTGPTYEQYF	TGTGCCAGCAGTACCGGGCCAACCTACGAGCAGTACTTC	TRBV27	TRBJ2-7	NA	NA
CASSVEGATTPSEQFF	TGTGCCAGCAGCGTAGAAGGTGCGACTACCCCAAGTGAGCAGTTCTTC	TRBV9	TRBJ2-1	NA	NA
CASSYSSNQPQHF	TGTGCCAGCAGTTATAGCAGCAATCAGCCCCAGCATTTT	TRBV27	TRBJ1-5	NA	NA
CASSSSVGGRTSGANVLTF	TGTGCCAGCAGTTCTAGCGTCGGCGGGAGGACCTCTGGGGCCAACGTCCTGACTTTC	TRBV28	TRBJ2-6	TRBD2	once
CASSVGGAQSTSPLHF	TGTGCCAGCAGCGTAGGGGGGGCGCAGAGTACTTCACCCCTCCACTTT	TRBV9	TRBJ1-6	NA	NA
CASSFGGQETQYF	TGTGCCAGCAGCTTCGGGGGACAAGAGACCCAGTACTTC	TRBV7-9	TRBJ2-5	NA	NA
CASSYSTGTAYEQYF	TGTGCCAGCAGTTACTCCACTGGGACAGCCTACGAGCAGTACTTC	TRBV6-6	TRBJ2-7	TRBD1	NA
CASSALTGQGDSQYF	TGTGCCAGCAGCGCCTTGACTGGGCAGGGTGATAGTCAGTACTTC	TRBV9	TRBJ2-7	NA	NA
CASPQGIQETQYF	TGTGCCAGCCCACAGGGCATCCAAGAGACCCAGTACTTC	TRBV21-1	TRBJ2-5	NA	once
CASSFPTNQPQHF	TGTGCCAGCAGTTTTCCCACGAATCAGCCCCAGCATTTT	TRBV28	TRBJ1-5	NA	NA
CASSSLDRNQPQHF	TGTGCCAGCAGTTCCCTGGACAGAAATCAGCCCCAGCATTTT	TRBV27	TRBJ1-5	NA	NA
CATSRDRQQYHEQYF	TGTGCCACCAGCAGAGATCGGCAGCAGTACCACGAGCAGTACTTC	TRBV15	TRBJ2-7	NA	once
CASSLPPGGGDTQYF	TGTGCCAGCAGCTTACCTCCGGGAGGAGGAGATACGCAGTATTTT	TRBV13	TRBJ2-3	TRBD2	NA
CASSQAPGREGPGELFF	TGCGCCAGCAGCCAGGCGCCTGGGAGGGAGGGTCCCGGGGAGCTGTTTTTT	TRBV4-1	TRBJ2-2	TRBD2	NA
CASSLASGSTDTQYF	TGTGCCAGCAGCTTAGCCAGCGGAAGCACAGATACGCAGTATTTT	TRBV11-2	TRBJ2-3	NA	NA
CASSELTGIHFTDTQYF	TGTGCCAGCAGTGAACTTACAGGGATACATTTCACAGATACGCAGTATTTT	TRBV6-1	TRBJ2-3	NA	NA
CASSTEQGAVGYTF	TGTGCCAGCAGTACGGAACAGGGGGCGGTTGGCTACACCTTC	TRBV6-6	TRBJ1-2	TRBD1	NA
CASNVRDFNQPQHF	TGTGCCAGTAATGTGAGGGACTTCAATCAGCCCCAGCATTTT	TRBV19	TRBJ1-5	NA	NA
CASSSIAGAAPETQYF	TGTGCCAGCAGCTCGATAGCGGGAGCGGCCCCAGAGACCCAGTACTTC	TRBV7-2	TRBJ2-5	TRBD2	NA
CASSLEGHGTDTQYF	TGTGCCAGCAGCTTAGAGGGACATGGTACAGATACGCAGTATTTT	TRBV7-2	TRBJ2-3	NA	NA
CANSLGGHSYEQYF	TGTGCCAACAGCTTAGGGGGACATTCCTACGAGCAGTACTTC	TRBV7-6	TRBJ2-7	NA	NA
CASSPQRGNSYEQYF	TGTGCCAGCAGTCCGCAGAGGGGGAACTCCTACGAGCAGTACTTC	TRBV28	TRBJ2-7	NA	NA
CASSQGAGVQPQHF	TGTGCCAGCAGCCAGGGGGCCGGCGTCCAGCCCCAGCATTTT	TRBV27	TRBJ1-5	TRBD1	once
CASTSIWMNTEAFF	TGTGCCAGCACTTCGATTTGGATGAACACTGAAGCTTTCTTT	TRBV6-5	TRBJ1-1	NA	NA
CASSYRAGAYEQYF	TGCGCCAGCAGCTACAGGGCCGGAGCCTACGAGCAGTACTTC	TRBV4-1	TRBJ2-7	NA	NA
CASRSGTPYNEQFF	TGTGCCAGCAGATCCGGGACTCCCTACAATGAGCAGTTCTTC	TRBV28	TRBJ2-1	NA	NA
CAWSDGTQYF	TGTGCCTGGAGTGATGGGACCCAGTACTTC	TRBV30	TRBJ2-5	NA	NA
CASSLEGESADTQYF	TGTGCCAGCAGCTTAGAAGGGGAATCCGCAGATACGCAGTATTTT	TRBV11-2	TRBJ2-3	NA	NA
CASSDDWGTHEQYF	TGTGCCAGCAGTGATGACTGGGGGACGCACGAGCAGTACTTC	TRBV25-1	TRBJ2-7	NA	once
CASSSYGARLTEAFF	TGTGCCAGCAGCTCGTATGGGGCGCGTCTCACTGAAGCTTTCTTT	TRBV5-8	TRBJ1-1	NA	NA
CASRHLGTDAGNTEAFF	TGTGCCAGTAGGCACCTGGGGACAGACGCTGGGAACACTGAAGCTTTCTTT	TRBV19	TRBJ1-1	TRBD1	few
CASSLAGVRDTQYF	TGTGCCAGCAGCTTAGCTGGGGTGAGGGATACGCAGTATTTT	TRBV7-9	TRBJ2-3	NA	NA
CASSFPGGSYYEQYF	TGTGCCAGTAGTTTTCCGGGGGGATCATACTACGAGCAGTACTTC	TRBV19	TRBJ2-7	TRBD2	NA
CASSSDDEQFF	TGCGCCAGCAGCTCCGACGATGAGCAGTTCTTC	TRBV5-1	TRBJ2-1	NA	once
CASSFGGVGANVLTF	TGTGCCAGCAGTTTCGGTGGAGTTGGGGCCAACGTCCTGACTTTC	TRBV28	TRBJ2-6	NA	NA
CASSASGKRELGEQYF	TGTGCCAGCAGCGCCTCCGGGAAGCGGGAACTGGGGGAGCAGTACTTC	TRBV9	TRBJ2-7	TRBD2	NA
CASSEGFSGRGLNEQFF	TGTGCCAGCAGTGAAGGTTTTAGCGGGAGGGGTCTCAATGAGCAGTTCTTC	TRBV2	TRBJ2-1	TRBD2	NA
CASHGTGYGYTF	TGTGCCAGCCACGGGACAGGCTATGGCTACACCTTC	TRBV11-3	TRBJ1-2	TRBD1	NA
CASSAHYRTGSHEQYF	TGTGCCAGCAGTGCACATTATAGGACAGGGTCCCACGAGCAGTACTTC	TRBV25-1	TRBJ2-7	TRBD1	NA
CASSLLDNNYGYTF	TGTGCCAGCAGTTTGCTGGACAACAACTATGGCTACACCTTC	TRBV27	TRBJ1-2	NA	NA
CASSFVGQVYEQYF	TGCGCCAGCAGCTTTGTCGGACAGGTCTACGAGCAGTACTTC	TRBV5-1	TRBJ2-7	TRBD1	NA